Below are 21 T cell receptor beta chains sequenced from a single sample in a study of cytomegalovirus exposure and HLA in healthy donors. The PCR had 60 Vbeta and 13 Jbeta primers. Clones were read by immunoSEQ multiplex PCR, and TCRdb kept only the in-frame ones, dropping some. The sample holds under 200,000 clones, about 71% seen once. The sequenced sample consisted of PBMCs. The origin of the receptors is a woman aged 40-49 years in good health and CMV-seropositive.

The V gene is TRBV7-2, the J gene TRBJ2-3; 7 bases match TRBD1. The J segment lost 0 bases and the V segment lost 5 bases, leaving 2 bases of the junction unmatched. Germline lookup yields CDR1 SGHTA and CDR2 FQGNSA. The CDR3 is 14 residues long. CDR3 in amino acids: CASSPGQSTDTQYF. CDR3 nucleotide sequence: TGTGCCAGCAGCCCGGGACAGAGCACAGATACGCAGTATTTT.

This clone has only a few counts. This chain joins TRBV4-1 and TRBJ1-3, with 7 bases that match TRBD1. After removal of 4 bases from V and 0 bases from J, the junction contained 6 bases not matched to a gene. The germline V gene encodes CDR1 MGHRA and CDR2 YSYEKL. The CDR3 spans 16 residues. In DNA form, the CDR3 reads TGCGCCAGCAGCCCACTGACAGGGTTCTCTGGAAACACCATATATTTT. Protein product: CASSPLTGFSGNTIYF.

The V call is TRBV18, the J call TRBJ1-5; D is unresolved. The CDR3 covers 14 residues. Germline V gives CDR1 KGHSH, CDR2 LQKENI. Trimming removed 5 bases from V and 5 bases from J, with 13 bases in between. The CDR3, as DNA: TGTGCCAGCTCATTGGGAGGGAAAGATCAGCCCCAGCATTTT. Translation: CASSLGGKDQPQHF.

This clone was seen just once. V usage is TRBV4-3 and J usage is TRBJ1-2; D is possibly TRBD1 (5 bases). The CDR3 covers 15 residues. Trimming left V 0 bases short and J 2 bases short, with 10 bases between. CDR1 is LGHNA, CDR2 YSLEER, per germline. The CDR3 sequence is CASSQDWGGNYGYTF. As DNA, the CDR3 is TGCGCCAGCAGCCAAGATTGGGGGGGGAACTATGGCTACACCTTC.

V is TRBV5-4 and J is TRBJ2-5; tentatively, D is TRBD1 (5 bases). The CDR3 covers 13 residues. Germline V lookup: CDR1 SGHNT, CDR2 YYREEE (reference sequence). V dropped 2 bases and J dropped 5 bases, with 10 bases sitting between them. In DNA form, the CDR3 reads TGTGCCAGCAGCTTCCGGCAGGGTGAGACCCAGTACTTC. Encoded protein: CASSFRQGETQYF. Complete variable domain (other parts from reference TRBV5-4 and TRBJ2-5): ETGVTQSPTHLIKTRGQQVTLRCSSQSGHNTVSWYQQALGQGPQFIFQYYREEENGRGNFPPRFSGLQFPNYSSELNVNALELDDSALYLCASSFRQGETQYFGPGTRLLVL.

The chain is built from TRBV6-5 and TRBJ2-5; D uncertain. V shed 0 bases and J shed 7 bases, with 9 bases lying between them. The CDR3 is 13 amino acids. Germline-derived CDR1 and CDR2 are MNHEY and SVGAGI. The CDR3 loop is CASSYSPGGTQYF. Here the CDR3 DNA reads TGTGCCAGCAGTTACTCGCCGGGTGGGACCCAGTACTTC.

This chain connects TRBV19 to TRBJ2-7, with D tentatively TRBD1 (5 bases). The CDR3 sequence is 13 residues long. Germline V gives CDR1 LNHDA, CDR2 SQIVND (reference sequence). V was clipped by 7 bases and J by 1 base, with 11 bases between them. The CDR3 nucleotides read TGTGCCAGTACGCCCAGGGAATCCTACGAGCAGTACTTC. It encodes CASTPRESYEQYF.

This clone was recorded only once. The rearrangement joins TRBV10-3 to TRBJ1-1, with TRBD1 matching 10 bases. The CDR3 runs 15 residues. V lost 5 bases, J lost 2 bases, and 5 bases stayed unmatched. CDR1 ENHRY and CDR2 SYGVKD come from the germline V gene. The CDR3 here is CAISFGDRGNTEAFF. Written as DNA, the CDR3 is TGTGCCATCAGTTTTGGGGACAGGGGAAACACTGAAGCTTTCTTT.

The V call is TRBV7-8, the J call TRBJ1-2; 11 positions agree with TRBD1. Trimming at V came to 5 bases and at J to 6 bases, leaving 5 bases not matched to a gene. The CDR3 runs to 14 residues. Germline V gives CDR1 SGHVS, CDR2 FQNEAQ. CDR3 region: CASSASGQGDGYTF. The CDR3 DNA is TGTGCCAGCAGCGCATCGGGACAGGGGGATGGCTACACCTTC.

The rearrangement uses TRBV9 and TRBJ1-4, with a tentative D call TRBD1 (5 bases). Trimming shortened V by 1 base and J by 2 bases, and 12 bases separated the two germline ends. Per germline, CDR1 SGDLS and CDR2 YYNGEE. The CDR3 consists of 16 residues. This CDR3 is CASSVSLGRTNEKLFF. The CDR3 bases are TGTGCCAGCAGCGTAAGTTTGGGGCGCACTAATGAAAAACTGTTTTTT. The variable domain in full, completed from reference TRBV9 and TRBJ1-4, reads DSGVTQTPKHLITATGQRVTLRCSPRSGDLSVYWYQQSLDQGLQFLIQYYNGEERAKGNILERFSAQQFPDLHSELNLSSLELGDSALYFCASSVSLGRTNEKLFFGSGTQLSVL.

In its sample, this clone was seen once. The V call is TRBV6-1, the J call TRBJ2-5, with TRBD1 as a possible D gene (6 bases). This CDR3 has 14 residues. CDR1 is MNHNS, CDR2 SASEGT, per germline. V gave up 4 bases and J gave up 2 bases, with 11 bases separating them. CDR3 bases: TGTGCCAGCAGTGTTACGGACAGTCAAGAGACCCAGTACTTC. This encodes CASSVTDSQETQYF.

In DNA form, the CDR3 reads TGTGCCAGCAGCCTTCTCGCAACTAATGAAAAACTGTTTTTT. Residues: CASSLLATNEKLFF. The chain recombines TRBV7-9 with TRBJ1-4; D gene uncertain. The ends were cut back, 5 bases at V and 0 bases at J, with 7 bases in the middle. The CDR3 consists of 14 residues. The germline V gene encodes CDR1 SEHNR and CDR2 FQNEAQ (reference sequence). Full variable domain (outside the CDR3, taken from reference TRBV7-9 and TRBJ1-4): DTGVSQNPRHKITKRGQNVTFRCDPISEHNRLYWYRQTLGQGPEFLTYFQNEAQLEKSRLLSDRFSAERPKGSFSTLEIQRTEQGDSAMYLCASSLLATNEKLFFGSGTQLSVL.

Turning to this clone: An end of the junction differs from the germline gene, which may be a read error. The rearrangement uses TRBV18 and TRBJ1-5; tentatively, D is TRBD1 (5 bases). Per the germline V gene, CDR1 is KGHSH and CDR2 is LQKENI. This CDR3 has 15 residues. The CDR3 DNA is TGTGCCAGCTCACCCTTAGAAGACAGAGATCAGCCCCAGAATTTT. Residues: CASSPLEDRDQPQNF.

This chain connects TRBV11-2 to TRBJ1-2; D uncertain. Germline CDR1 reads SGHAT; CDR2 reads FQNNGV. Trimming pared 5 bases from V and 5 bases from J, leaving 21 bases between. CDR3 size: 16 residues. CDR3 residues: CASSPGGSAEFYGYTF. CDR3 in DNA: TGTGCCAGCAGCCCAGGTGGTTCAGCGGAATTTTATGGCTACACCTTC.

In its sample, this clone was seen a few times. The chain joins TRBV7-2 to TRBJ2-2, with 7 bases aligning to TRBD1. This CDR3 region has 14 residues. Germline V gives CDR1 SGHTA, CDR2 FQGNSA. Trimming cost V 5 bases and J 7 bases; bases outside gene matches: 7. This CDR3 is CASSRSGGGGELFF. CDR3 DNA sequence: TGTGCCAGCAGCCGCTCAGGGGGTGGCGGGGAGCTGTTTTTT.

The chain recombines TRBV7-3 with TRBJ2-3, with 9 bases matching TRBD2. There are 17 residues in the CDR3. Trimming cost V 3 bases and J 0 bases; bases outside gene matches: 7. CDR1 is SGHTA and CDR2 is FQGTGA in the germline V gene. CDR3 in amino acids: CASSFSGGPRSTDTQYF. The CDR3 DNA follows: TGTGCCAGCAGCTTTAGCGGGGGACCCCGGAGCACAGATACGCAGTATTTT.

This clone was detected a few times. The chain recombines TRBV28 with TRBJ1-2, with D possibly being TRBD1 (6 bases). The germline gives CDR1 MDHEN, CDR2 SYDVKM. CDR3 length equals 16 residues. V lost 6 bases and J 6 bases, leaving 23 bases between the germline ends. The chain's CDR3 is CASSRGGHERLNGYTF. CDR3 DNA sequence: TGTGCCAGCAGCCGGGGGGGACATGAGAGACTTAATGGCTACACCTTC.

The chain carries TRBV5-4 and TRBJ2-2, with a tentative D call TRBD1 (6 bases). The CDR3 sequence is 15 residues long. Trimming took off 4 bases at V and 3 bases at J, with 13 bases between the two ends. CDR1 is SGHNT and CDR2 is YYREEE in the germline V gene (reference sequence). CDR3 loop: CASSNRDTYTGELFF. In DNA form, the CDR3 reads TGTGCCAGCAGCAACAGGGACACTTACACCGGGGAGCTGTTTTTT.

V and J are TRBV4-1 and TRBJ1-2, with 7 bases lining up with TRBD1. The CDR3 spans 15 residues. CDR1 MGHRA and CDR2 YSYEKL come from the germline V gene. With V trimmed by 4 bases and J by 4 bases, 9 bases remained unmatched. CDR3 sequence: CASSLTGESGYGYTF. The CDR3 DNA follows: TGCGCCAGCAGCCTTACAGGGGAATCCGGCTATGGCTACACCTTC.

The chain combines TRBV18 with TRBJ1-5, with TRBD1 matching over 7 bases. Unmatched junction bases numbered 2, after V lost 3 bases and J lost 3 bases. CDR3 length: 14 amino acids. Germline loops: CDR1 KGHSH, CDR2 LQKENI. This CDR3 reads CASSPGTDNQPQHF. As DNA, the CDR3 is TGTGCCAGCTCACCTGGGACAGACAATCAGCCCCAGCATTTT.

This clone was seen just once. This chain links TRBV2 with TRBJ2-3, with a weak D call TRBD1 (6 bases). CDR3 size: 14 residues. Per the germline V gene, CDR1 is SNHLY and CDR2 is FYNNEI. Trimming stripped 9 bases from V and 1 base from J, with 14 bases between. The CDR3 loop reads CASSPGHGTDTQYF. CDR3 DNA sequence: TGTGCCAGTAGTCCGGGACACGGCACAGATACGCAGTATTTT.